These T cell receptor beta chains were read from a single sample in a study of metastatic and nonmetastatic thyroid tumors. TCRdb re-analyzed the PCR reads through MiXCR. This sample yields over 30,000 clones, of which approximately 30% are seen a single time; almost 8% belongs to the top ten. The material sequenced was blood. The receptors derive from a female donor with papillary thyroid cancer or a benign thyroid nodule (not recorded which). Some clones in this sample may be carry-over from other donors' samples. CDR3s include the opening cysteine and the closing phenylalanine or tryptophan. A D gene is named only where the DNA matches it firmly. Expanded clones get a size class; other rows say once, few or many, or leave the size out.

v_call: TRBV29-1; j_call: TRBJ1-6; clone_size: many; d_call: TRBD1; cdr3_aa: CSVEDTGERHHF; cdr3_nt: TGCAGCGTTGAAGATACAGGGGAGCGGCACCACTTT
v_call: TRBV5-1; j_call: TRBJ1-6; clone_size: .; d_call: .; cdr3_aa: CASSDQRRGESPLHF; cdr3_nt: TGCGCCAGCAGTGACCAGCGTAGGGGCGAGTCACCCCTCCACTTT
v_call: TRBV3-1; j_call: TRBJ1-2; clone_size: many; d_call: .; cdr3_aa: CASCASKNYGYTF; cdr3_nt: TGTGCCAGCTGCGCGTCGAAAAACTATGGCTACACCTTC
v_call: TRBV6-4; j_call: TRBJ2-1; clone_size: many; d_call: .; cdr3_aa: CASSDGTLDYNEQFF; cdr3_nt: TGTGCCAGCAGTGACGGGACCCTGGATTACAATGAGCAGTTCTTC
v_call: TRBV7-9; j_call: TRBJ2-1; clone_size: .; d_call: .; cdr3_aa: CASSYTNNEQFF; cdr3_nt: TGTGCCAGCAGCTATACAAACAATGAGCAGTTCTTC
v_call: TRBV20-1; j_call: TRBJ2-1; clone_size: .; d_call: TRBD1; cdr3_aa: CSARGPGQSSYNEQFF; cdr3_nt: TGCAGTGCTAGAGGTCCGGGACAGAGCTCCTACAATGAGCAGTTCTTC
v_call: TRBV5-5; j_call: TRBJ1-1; clone_size: many; d_call: .; cdr3_aa: CASSLNPVNEAFF; cdr3_nt: TGTGCCAGCAGCTTGAATCCAGTCAATGAAGCTTTCTTT
v_call: TRBV12-3/TRBV12-4; j_call: TRBJ2-1; clone_size: many; d_call: TRBD2; cdr3_aa: CASSPSGREVDEQFF; cdr3_nt: TGTGCCAGCAGCCCTTCCGGGCGGGAGGTAGATGAGCAGTTCTTC
v_call: TRBV7-3; j_call: TRBJ2-1; clone_size: many; d_call: TRBD2; cdr3_aa: CASSSLAGGPNEQFF; cdr3_nt: TGTGCCAGCAGCTCCCTAGCGGGAGGGCCGAATGAGCAGTTCTTC
v_call: TRBV4-1; j_call: TRBJ1-2; clone_size: .; d_call: .; cdr3_aa: CASSLGPTADGYTF; cdr3_nt: TGCGCCAGCAGCCTCGGACCCACGGCGGATGGCTACACCTTC
v_call: TRBV11-2; j_call: TRBJ2-3; clone_size: once; d_call: .; cdr3_aa: CASSEDQRATGTDTQYF; cdr3_nt: TGTGCCAGCAGCGAAGACCAAAGAGCAACCGGCACAGATACGCAGTATTTT
v_call: TRBV27; j_call: TRBJ2-7; clone_size: medium-sized; d_call: TRBD1; cdr3_aa: CASSTGTGGLEQYF; cdr3_nt: TGTGCCAGCAGCACCGGGACAGGGGGCCTCGAGCAGTACTTC
v_call: TRBV6-1; j_call: TRBJ2-1; clone_size: medium-sized; d_call: TRBD2; cdr3_aa: CASSEEAGVGEQFF; cdr3_nt: TGTGCCAGCAGTGAGGAAGCGGGAGTCGGGGAGCAGTTCTTC
v_call: TRBV18; j_call: TRBJ2-1; clone_size: many; d_call: TRBD2; cdr3_aa: CASSPQLAGGPTYNEQFF; cdr3_nt: TGTGCCAGCTCACCACAACTAGCGGGGGGCCCCACCTACAATGAGCAGTTCTTC
v_call: TRBV20-1; j_call: TRBJ1-5; clone_size: .; d_call: TRBD1; cdr3_aa: CSARDLQGEVNQPQHF; cdr3_nt: TGCAGTGCTAGAGATCTACAGGGGGAAGTCAATCAGCCCCAACATTTT
v_call: TRBV27; j_call: TRBJ2-5; clone_size: few; d_call: TRBD2; cdr3_aa: CASSAGLAGGNTETKYF; cdr3_nt: TGTGCCAGCTCTGCTGGACTAGCGGGAGGCAATACAGAGACCAAGTACTTC
v_call: TRBV13; j_call: TRBJ2-7; clone_size: .; d_call: .; cdr3_aa: CAGSLNWGAYEQYF; cdr3_nt: TGTGCCGGCAGCTTAAATTGGGGAGCCTACGAGCAGTACTTC
v_call: TRBV5-8; j_call: TRBJ2-3; clone_size: many; d_call: .; cdr3_aa: CASSLGPRSADTQYF; cdr3_nt: TGTGCCAGCAGCTTGGGCCCCCGGTCCGCAGATACGCAGTATTTT
v_call: TRBV12-3/TRBV12-4; j_call: TRBJ2-2; clone_size: medium-sized; d_call: TRBD2; cdr3_aa: CASSLRESTGELFF; cdr3_nt: TGTGCCAGCAGTTTGCGGGAGTCCACCGGGGAGCTGTTTTTT
v_call: TRBV12-3/TRBV12-4; j_call: TRBJ2-2; clone_size: .; d_call: .; cdr3_aa: CASMPTGGPRTGELFF; cdr3_nt: TGTGCCAGCATGCCTACCGGGGGGCCCCGTACCGGGGAGCTGTTTTTT
v_call: TRBV30; j_call: TRBJ2-1; clone_size: many; d_call: TRBD2; cdr3_aa: CAWGTSGSNEQFF; cdr3_nt: TGTGCCTGGGGGACTAGCGGGAGCAATGAGCAGTTCTTC
v_call: TRBV6-1; j_call: TRBJ2-2; clone_size: medium-sized; d_call: TRBD1; cdr3_aa: CASSRETGGVHTGELFF; cdr3_nt: TGTGCCAGCAGCCGGGAAACAGGGGGCGTCCACACCGGGGAGCTGTTTTTT
v_call: TRBV28; j_call: TRBJ2-7; clone_size: .; d_call: .; cdr3_aa: CSSSPVTGLGVQYF; cdr3_nt: TGTTCCAGCAGTCCCGTGACGGGTTTAGGCGTACAGTACTTC
v_call: TRBV4-1; j_call: TRBJ1-2; clone_size: .; d_call: .; cdr3_aa: CASSQEENLWGYTF; cdr3_nt: TGCGCCAGCAGCCAAGAGGAAAACTTATGGGGCTACACCTTC
v_call: TRBV11-1; j_call: TRBJ2-7; clone_size: once; d_call: TRBD1; cdr3_aa: CAIIEGTAGEQYF; cdr3_nt: TGTGCCATCATCGAGGGGACAGCCGGTGAGCAGTACTTC
v_call: TRBV3-1; j_call: TRBJ2-7; clone_size: many; d_call: .; cdr3_aa: CASSPGETYEQYF; cdr3_nt: TGTGCCAGCAGCCCCGGGGAAACCTACGAGCAGTACTTC
v_call: TRBV12-3/TRBV12-4; j_call: TRBJ1-2; clone_size: few; d_call: .; cdr3_aa: CASSQPGYYGYTF; cdr3_nt: TGTGCCAGCAGTCAACCGGGATACTATGGCTACACCTTC
v_call: TRBV19; j_call: TRBJ2-2; clone_size: .; d_call: .; cdr3_aa: CASTGASGELFF; cdr3_nt: TGTGCCAGTACTGGCGCGTCCGGGGAGCTTTTTTTT
v_call: TRBV9; j_call: TRBJ1-3; clone_size: few; d_call: .; cdr3_aa: CASSQRNTIYF; cdr3_nt: TGTGCCAGCAGCCAAAGAAACACCATATATTTT
v_call: TRBV6-1; j_call: TRBJ2-7; clone_size: medium-sized; d_call: .; cdr3_aa: CASSLTGAAYEQYF; cdr3_nt: TGTGCCAGCAGTCTGACAGGCGCAGCCTACGAGCAGTACTTC
v_call: TRBV29-1; j_call: TRBJ2-7; clone_size: .; d_call: TRBD2; cdr3_aa: CSATSGLAGQYEQNF; cdr3_nt: TGCAGCGCCACCTCTGGACTAGCGGGGCAGTACGAGCAGAACTTC
v_call: TRBV4-1; j_call: TRBJ1-2; clone_size: .; d_call: .; cdr3_aa: CASSQSGQGPGGYTF; cdr3_nt: TGCGCCAGCAGCCAAAGCGGCCAGGGGCCGGGGGGCTACACCTTC
v_call: TRBV5-1; j_call: TRBJ1-1; clone_size: many; d_call: .; cdr3_aa: CASSLGGGTEAFF; cdr3_nt: TGCGCCAGCAGCTTGGGAGGGGGTACTGAAGCTTTCTTT
v_call: TRBV27; j_call: TRBJ2-5; clone_size: .; d_call: .; cdr3_aa: CASSFTGQETHSF; cdr3_nt: TGTGCCAGCAGTTTTACAGGCCAAGAGACCCATTCCTTC
v_call: TRBV27; j_call: TRBJ2-1; clone_size: medium-sized; d_call: TRBD2; cdr3_aa: CATGSAGGTEQFF; cdr3_nt: TGTGCCACCGGGTCAGCGGGAGGTACTGAGCAGTTCTTC
v_call: TRBV19; j_call: TRBJ2-1; clone_size: many; d_call: TRBD2; cdr3_aa: CASSIIYRLAANNEQFF; cdr3_nt: TGTGCCAGTAGTATCATATACAGACTAGCGGCCAACAATGAGCAGTTCTTC
v_call: TRBV18; j_call: TRBJ1-4; clone_size: many; d_call: .; cdr3_aa: CASSPSYKELFF; cdr3_nt: TGTGCCAGCTCACCAAGTTATAAAGAACTGTTTTTT
v_call: TRBV6-1; j_call: TRBJ1-5; clone_size: many; d_call: .; cdr3_aa: CASSEWRSNQPQHF; cdr3_nt: TGTGCCAGCAGTGAATGGAGGAGCAATCAGCCCCAGCATTTT
v_call: TRBV28; j_call: TRBJ2-7; clone_size: .; d_call: TRBD2; cdr3_aa: CASSSGGEGYEHYF; cdr3_nt: TGTGCCAGTAGTTCCGGGGGGGAAGGGTACGAGCATTACTTC
v_call: TRBV7-2; j_call: TRBJ1-5; clone_size: many; d_call: .; cdr3_aa: CASSSRTAFSSPQHF; cdr3_nt: TGTGCCAGCAGCTCACGGACAGCCTTCTCATCGCCCCAGCATTTT
v_call: TRBV28; j_call: TRBJ1-6; clone_size: few; d_call: .; cdr3_aa: CASSFPSSPLHF; cdr3_nt: TGTGCCAGCAGTTTCCCTAGTTCACCCCTCCACTTT
v_call: TRBV6-1; j_call: TRBJ1-1; clone_size: medium-sized; d_call: .; cdr3_aa: CASSEALVLGGNTEAFF; cdr3_nt: TGTGCCAGCAGTGAAGCGTTGGTTCTAGGGGGAAACACTGAAGCTTTCTTT
v_call: TRBV24-1; j_call: TRBJ2-5; clone_size: once; d_call: .; cdr3_aa: CATSDPTGPKETQYF; cdr3_nt: TGTGCCACCAGTGACCCCACCGGACCGAAAGAGACCCAGTACTTC
v_call: TRBV11-3; j_call: TRBJ2-3; clone_size: many; d_call: .; cdr3_aa: CASSFPTDTQYF; cdr3_nt: TGTGCCAGCAGCTTCCCCACAGATACGCAGTATTTT
v_call: TRBV6-5; j_call: TRBJ2-3; clone_size: few; d_call: TRBD2; cdr3_aa: CASSYTLTSGSTDTQYF; cdr3_nt: TGTGCCAGCAGTTACACCCTTACTAGCGGGAGCACAGATACGCAGTATTTT
v_call: TRBV3-1; j_call: TRBJ2-7; clone_size: .; d_call: .; cdr3_aa: CASSQIPGNEQYF; cdr3_nt: TGTGCCAGCAGCCAGATTCCGGGGAACGAGCAGTACTTC
v_call: TRBV7-9; j_call: TRBJ2-2; clone_size: .; d_call: TRBD2; cdr3_aa: CASRPRAGAGGELFF; cdr3_nt: TGTGCCAGCAGACCAAGAGCGGGAGCAGGAGGGGAGCTGTTTTTT
v_call: TRBV11-2; j_call: TRBJ2-4; clone_size: .; d_call: .; cdr3_aa: CASSRDPGTRRQRGIQYF; cdr3_nt: TGTGCCAGCAGCCGCGACCCCGGGACAAGAAGACAAAGGGGCATTCAGTACTTC